This T cell receptor beta chain was recovered during a study of blood T cell repertoires in COVID-19. Germline V gene data show CDR1 as SGHRS and CDR2 as YFSETQ. The CDR3 is 14 residues long. V was pared by 1 base and J by 5 bases, with 7 bases between. The repertoire was sequenced with immunoSEQ multiplex PCR; TCRdb's copy has only in-frame clones and lacks some. The sample lists more than 300,000 clones; over 75% were seen once. The study recruited people aged about 18 to 89 years across under 25 US areas. Sequenced input: PBMCs or T cells enriched from blood (not recorded which). The chain couples TRBV5-1 to TRBJ1-6; D perhaps matches TRBD1 (5 bases). The receptor comes from a man aged 35 to 55 in a cohort exposed to, infected with or recovered from COVID-19 (not recorded which). As DNA, the CDR3 is TGCGCCAGCAGCTTGTTAGGGGATAATTCACCCCTCCACTTT. This encodes CASSLLGDNSPLHF.